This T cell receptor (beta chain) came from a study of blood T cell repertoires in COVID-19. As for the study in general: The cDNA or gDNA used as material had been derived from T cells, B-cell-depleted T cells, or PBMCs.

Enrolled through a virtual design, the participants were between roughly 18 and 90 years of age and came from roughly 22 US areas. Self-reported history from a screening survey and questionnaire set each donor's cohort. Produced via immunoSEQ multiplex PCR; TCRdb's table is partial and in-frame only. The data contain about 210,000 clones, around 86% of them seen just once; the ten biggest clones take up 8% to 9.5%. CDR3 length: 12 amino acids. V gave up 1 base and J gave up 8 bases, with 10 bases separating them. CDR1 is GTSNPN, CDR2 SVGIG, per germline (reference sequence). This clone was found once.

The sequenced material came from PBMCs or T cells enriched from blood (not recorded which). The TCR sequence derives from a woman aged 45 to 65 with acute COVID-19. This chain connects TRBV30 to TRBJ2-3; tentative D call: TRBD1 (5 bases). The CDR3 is CAWSAQGATQYF. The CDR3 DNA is TGTGCCTGGAGTGCCCAAGGGGCTACGCAGTATTTT.